This T cell receptor beta chain was captured in a study of identical twins. The V gene's germline CDR1 is SGHAT and CDR2 FQNNGV. Unmatched junction bases numbered 7, after V lost 4 bases and J lost 0 bases. This CDR3 spans 16 amino acids. This clonotype was detected many times. Its antigen remains unknown. Study-level points and caveats: Rather than following the same donors, the conclusions depended on cross-sectional statistical analysis. Abundant beta clonotypes from cord blood bore fewer insertions; memory repertoires lacked this pattern.

Among all donors, each was a healthy Caucasian. Template switching added a universal primer binding site, and final cDNA carried unique molecular identifiers. In TCRdb, the 5' RACE reads were re-called with MiXCR into one record per CDR3 protein. This sample has approximately 620,000 distinct CDR3 sequences, with under 9% found just once. These sequences were also reported in another study, on yellow fever vaccine responses in identical twins.

This TCR came from a woman between 18 and 29 years old in good health. The chain combines TRBV11-2 with TRBJ1-1; 8 bases map to TRBD1. What was sequenced was PBMCs. The CDR3 loop reads CASSSGQVLMNTEAFF. The CDR3 coding sequence is TGTGCCAGCAGCTCGGGACAGGTGCTCATGAACACTGAAGCTTTCTTT.